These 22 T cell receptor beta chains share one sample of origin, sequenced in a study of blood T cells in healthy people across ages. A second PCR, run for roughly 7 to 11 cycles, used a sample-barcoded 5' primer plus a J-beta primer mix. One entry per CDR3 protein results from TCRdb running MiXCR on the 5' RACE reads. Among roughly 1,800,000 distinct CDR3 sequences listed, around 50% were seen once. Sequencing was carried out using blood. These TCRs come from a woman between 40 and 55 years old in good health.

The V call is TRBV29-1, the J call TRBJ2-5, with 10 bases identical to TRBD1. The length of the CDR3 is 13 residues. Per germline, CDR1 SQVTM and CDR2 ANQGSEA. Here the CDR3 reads CGGRDRGAETQYF. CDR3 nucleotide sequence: TGCGGCGGACGGGACAGGGGAGCAGAGACCCAGTACTTC.

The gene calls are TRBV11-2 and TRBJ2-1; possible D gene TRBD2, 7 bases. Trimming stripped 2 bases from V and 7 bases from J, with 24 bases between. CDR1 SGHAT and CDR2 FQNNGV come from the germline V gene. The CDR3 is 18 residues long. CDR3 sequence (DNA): TGTGCCAGCAGCTTATGGGGAGGGGCGATGGGGGGGCCTAATGAGCAGTTCTTC. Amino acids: CASSLWGGAMGGPNEQFF. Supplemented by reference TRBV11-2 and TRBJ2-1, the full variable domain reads EAGVAQSPRYKIIEKRQSVAFWCNPISGHATLYWYQQILGQGPKLLIQFQNNGVVDDSQLPKDRFSAERLKGVDSTLKIQPAKLEDSAVYLCASSLWGGAMGGPNEQFFGPGTRLTVL.

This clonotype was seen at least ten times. For the CDR3, the DNA is TGTGCCAGCGGTCGGGACAGCTCCTACGAGCAGTACTTC. Translated, it gives CASGRDSSYEQYF. The chain is built from TRBV27 and TRBJ2-7, with 7 positions matching TRBD1. The length of the CDR3 is 13 residues. Losses at the gene ends were 8 bases for V and 0 bases for J; bases not matched to a gene: 4. CDR1 and CDR2 from the germline V gene are MNHEY and SMNVEV (reference sequence).

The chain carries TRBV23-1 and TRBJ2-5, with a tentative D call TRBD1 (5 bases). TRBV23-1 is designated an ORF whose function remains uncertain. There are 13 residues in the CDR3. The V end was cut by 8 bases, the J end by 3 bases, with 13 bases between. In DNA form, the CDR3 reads TGCGCCAGCCCCAGGGTGACGGAAGAGACCCAGTACTTC. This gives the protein CASPRVTEETQYF.

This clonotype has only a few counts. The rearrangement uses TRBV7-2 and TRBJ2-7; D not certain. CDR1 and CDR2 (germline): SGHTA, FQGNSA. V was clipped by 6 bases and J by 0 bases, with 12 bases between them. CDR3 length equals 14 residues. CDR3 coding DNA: TGTGCCAGCAGTCGGCAGGACCGCTCCTACGAGCAGTACTTC. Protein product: CASSRQDRSYEQYF.

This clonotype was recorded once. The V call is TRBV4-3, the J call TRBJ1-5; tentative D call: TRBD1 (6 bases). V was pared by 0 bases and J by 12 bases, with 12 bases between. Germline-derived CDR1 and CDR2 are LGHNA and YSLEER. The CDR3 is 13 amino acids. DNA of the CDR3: TGCGCCAGCAGCCAAGATCGGGGGGGGCACCAGCATTTT. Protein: CASSQDRGGHQHF.

The CDR3: CASRDATYEQYF. The CDR3 DNA reads TGTGCCAGCAGGGACGCAACTTACGAGCAGTACTTC. The chain has TRBV7-2 and TRBJ2-7; D ambiguous. CDR3 length: 12 amino acids. CDR1 is SGHTA and CDR2 is FQGNSA in the germline V gene. Trimming removed 6 bases at V and 4 bases at J, with 10 bases between.

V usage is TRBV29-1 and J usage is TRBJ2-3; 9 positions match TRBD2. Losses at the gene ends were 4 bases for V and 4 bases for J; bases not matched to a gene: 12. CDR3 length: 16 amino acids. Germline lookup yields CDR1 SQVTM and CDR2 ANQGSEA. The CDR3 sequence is CSVGGSVRGGPDTQYF. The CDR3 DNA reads TGCAGCGTTGGGGGGTCCGTGCGGGGGGGCCCAGATACGCAGTATTTT.

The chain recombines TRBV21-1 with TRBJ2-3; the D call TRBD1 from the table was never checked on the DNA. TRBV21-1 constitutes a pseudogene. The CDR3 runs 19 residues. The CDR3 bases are TGTGCCAGCAGCCCCCGGGGGACAGGGGGCGCCGCTTTCACAGATACGCAGTATTTT. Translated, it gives CASSPRGTGGAAFTDTQYF.

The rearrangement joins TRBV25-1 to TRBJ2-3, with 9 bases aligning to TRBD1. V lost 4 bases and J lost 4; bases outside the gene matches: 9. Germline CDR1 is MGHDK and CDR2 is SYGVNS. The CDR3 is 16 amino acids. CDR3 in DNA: TGTGCCAGCAGTGGAGGGACAGGGTATTCCCCAGATACGCAGTATTTT. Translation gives CASSGGTGYSPDTQYF.

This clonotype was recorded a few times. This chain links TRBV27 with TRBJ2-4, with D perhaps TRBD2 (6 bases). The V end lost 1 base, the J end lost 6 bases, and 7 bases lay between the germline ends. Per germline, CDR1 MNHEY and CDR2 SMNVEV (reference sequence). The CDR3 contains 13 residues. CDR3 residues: CASSLYSGNIQYF. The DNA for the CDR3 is TGTGCCAGCAGTTTATATAGCGGAAACATTCAGTACTTC.

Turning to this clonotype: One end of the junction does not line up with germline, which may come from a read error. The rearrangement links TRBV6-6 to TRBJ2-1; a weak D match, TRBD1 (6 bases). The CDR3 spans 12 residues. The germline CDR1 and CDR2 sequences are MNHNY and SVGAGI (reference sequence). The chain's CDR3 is CASGVGANGQFF. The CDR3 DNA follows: TGTGCCAGCGGCGTGGGGGCGAATGGGCAGTTCTTC.

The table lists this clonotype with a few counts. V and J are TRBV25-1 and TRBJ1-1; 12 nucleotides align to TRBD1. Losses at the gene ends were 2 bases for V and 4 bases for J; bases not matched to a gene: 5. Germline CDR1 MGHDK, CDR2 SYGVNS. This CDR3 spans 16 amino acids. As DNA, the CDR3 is TGTGCCAGCAGTGAAGGGGGACAGGGGGCGGGCACTGAAGCTTTCTTT. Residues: CASSEGGQGAGTEAFF.

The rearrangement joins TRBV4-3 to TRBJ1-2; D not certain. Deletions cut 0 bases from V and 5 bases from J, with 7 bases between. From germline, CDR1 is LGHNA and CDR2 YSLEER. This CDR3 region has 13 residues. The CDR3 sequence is CASSQERRYGYTF. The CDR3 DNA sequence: TGCGCCAGCAGCCAAGAGCGGAGATATGGCTACACCTTC.

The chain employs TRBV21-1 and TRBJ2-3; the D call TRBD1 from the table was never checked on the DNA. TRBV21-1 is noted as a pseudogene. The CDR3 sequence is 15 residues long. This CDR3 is CASSKGTGEADTQYF. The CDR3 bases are TGTGCCAGCAGCAAAGGGACAGGGGAAGCAGATACGCAGTATTTT.

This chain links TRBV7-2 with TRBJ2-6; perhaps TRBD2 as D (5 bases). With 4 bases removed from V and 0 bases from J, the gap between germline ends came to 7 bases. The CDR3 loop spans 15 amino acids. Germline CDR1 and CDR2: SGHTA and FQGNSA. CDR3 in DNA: TGTGCCAGCAGCTCGCGGGCCTCTGGGGCCAACGTCCTGACTTTC. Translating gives CASSSRASGANVLTF.

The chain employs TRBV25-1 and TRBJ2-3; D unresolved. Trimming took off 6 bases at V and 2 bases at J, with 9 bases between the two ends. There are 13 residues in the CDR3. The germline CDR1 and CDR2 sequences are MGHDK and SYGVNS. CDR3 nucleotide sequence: TGTGCCAGCAGGTTTCATCACACAGATACGCAGTATTTT. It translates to CASRFHHTDTQYF.

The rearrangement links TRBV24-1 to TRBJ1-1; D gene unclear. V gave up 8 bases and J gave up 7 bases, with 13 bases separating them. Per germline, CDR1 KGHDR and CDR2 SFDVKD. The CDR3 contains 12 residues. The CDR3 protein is CATTSFRGEAFF. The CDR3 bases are TGTGCCACCACTTCTTTTCGAGGTGAAGCTTTCTTT.

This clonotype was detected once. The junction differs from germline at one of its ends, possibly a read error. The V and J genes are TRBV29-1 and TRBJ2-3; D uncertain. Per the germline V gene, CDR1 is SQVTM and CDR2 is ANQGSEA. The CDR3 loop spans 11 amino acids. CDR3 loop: CSVAPPDTRYF. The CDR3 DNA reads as TGCAGCGTTGCCCCCCCAGATACGCGGTATTTT.

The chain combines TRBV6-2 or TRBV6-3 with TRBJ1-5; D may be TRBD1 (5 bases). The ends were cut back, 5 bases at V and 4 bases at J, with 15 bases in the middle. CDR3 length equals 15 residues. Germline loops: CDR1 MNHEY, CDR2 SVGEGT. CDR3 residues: CASSGLGGVNQPQHF. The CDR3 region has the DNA TGTGCCAGCAGTGGGTTAGGAGGGGTTAATCAGCCCCAGCATTTT.

The CDR3 region is CASSSRDNKADTQYF. The CDR3 DNA reads as TGTGCCAGCAGTTCCAGGGACAACAAGGCAGATACGCAGTATTTT. The rearrangement uses TRBV6-2 or TRBV6-3 and TRBJ2-3, with a weak D call TRBD1 (6 bases). The ends were cut back, 4 bases at V and 4 bases at J, with 15 bases in the middle. This CDR3 has 15 amino acids. Germline assignment: CDR1 MNHEY and CDR2 SVGEGT.

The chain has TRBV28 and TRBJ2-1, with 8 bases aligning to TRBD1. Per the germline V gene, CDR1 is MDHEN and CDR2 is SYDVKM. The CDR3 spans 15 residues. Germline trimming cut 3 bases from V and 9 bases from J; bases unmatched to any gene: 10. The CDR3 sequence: CASSFQGAQSGEQFF. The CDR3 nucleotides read TGTGCCAGCAGTTTTCAGGGGGCGCAGTCCGGTGAGCAGTTCTTC.